This TCR beta chain was identified during a study of CD8 T cells in Susac syndrome. Roughly 0.45 to 1 ug RNA was reverse transcribed with random hexamers. TCRdb re-called the immunoSEQ multiplex PCR reads with MiXCR, one entry per CDR3 protein. The table lists approximately 170,000 distinct CDR3 sequences, about 91% of them singletons, with 0.08% in the top ten. CD8+ and CD4+ T cells taken from blood had their TCR beta sequenced. The germline gives CDR1 SGHNT, CDR2 YYREEE (reference sequence). The CDR3 loop spans 16 amino acids. Trimming at V came to 2 bases and at J to 5 bases, leaving 5 bases not matched to a gene.

This chain connects TRBV5-4 to TRBJ2-3, with 13 nucleotides matching TRBD2. What was sequenced was CD4+ T cells from PBMCs. The receptor's source is a human donor in good health. In DNA, the CDR3 is TGTGCCAGCAGCTTACTAGCGGGGGGGCTCGGAGATACGCAGTATTTT. Protein: CASSLLAGGLGDTQYF.